The present TCR beta chain was sequenced within a study of metastatic and nonmetastatic thyroid tumors. Study conclusions and caveats: TCR beta diversity was reportedly significantly higher in malignant thyroid tumors than benign nodules, in blood and tumor.

Thyroid surgery took place with no prior treatment in any patient. In the authors' methods: Researchers built a distant-metastasis classifier for papillary thyroid cancer that drew on CDR3 differences across clinicopathological groups. Using MiXCR, TCRdb re-called clones from the PCR reads. The V and J calls reflect TCRdb's pipeline rather than the authors' work. Among roughly 20,000 clones, roughly 27% were seen once, and the ten largest hold approximately 14%. This clone was detected many times. Its antigen is undetermined. Trimming pared 0 bases from V and 2 bases from J, leaving 10 bases between. In germline, CDR1 is SGDLS, CDR2 YYNGEE. The CDR3 has 15 amino acids.

This chain links TRBV9 with TRBJ2-3, with unresolved D. Material: tumor tissue. The TCR comes from a male donor with papillary thyroid cancer or a benign thyroid nodule (not recorded which). Some clones in this sample may be carry-over from other donors' samples. The CDR3 is CASSVDESLTDTQYF. The CDR3 region has the DNA TGTGCCAGCAGCGTAGACGAATCCCTCACAGATACGCAGTATTTT.